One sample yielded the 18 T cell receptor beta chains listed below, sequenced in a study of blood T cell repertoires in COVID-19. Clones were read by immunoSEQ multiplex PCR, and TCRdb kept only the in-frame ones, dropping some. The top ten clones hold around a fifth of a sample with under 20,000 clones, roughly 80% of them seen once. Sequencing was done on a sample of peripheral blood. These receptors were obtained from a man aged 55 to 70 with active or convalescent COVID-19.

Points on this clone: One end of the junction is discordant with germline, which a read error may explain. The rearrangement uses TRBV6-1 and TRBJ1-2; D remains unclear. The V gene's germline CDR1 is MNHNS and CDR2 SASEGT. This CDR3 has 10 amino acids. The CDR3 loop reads CASSEREPVF. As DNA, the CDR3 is TGTGCCAGCAGTGAACGGGAACCAGTCTTC.

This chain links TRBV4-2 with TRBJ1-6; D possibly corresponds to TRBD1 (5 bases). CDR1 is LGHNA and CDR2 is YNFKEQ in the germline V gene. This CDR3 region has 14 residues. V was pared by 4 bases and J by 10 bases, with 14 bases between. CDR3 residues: CASSRQGVESPLHF. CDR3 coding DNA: TGTGCCAGCAGCCGCCAAGGGGTGGAATCACCCCTCCACTTT.

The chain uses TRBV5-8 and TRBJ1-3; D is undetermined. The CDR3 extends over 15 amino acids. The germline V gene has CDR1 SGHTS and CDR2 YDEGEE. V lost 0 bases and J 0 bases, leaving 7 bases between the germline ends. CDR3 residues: CASSLAPFSGNTIYF. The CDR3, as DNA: TGTGCCAGCAGCTTGGCCCCGTTCTCTGGAAACACCATATATTTT.

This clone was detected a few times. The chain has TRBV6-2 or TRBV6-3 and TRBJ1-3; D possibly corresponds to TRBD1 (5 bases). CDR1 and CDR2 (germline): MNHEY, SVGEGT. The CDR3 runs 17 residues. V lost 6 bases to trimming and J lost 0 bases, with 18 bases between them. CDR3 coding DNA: TGTGCCAGCAGCAATACGAGACAGTCCCGCTCTGGAAACACCATATATTTT. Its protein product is CASSNTRQSRSGNTIYF.

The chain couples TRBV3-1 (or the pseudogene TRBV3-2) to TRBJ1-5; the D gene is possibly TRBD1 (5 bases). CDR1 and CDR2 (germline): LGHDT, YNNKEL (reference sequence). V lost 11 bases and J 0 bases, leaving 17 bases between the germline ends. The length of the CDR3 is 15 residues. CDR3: CASQEGHSSNQPQHF. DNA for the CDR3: TGTGCCTCACAGGAGGGGCACAGTAGCAATCAGCCCCAGCATTTT.

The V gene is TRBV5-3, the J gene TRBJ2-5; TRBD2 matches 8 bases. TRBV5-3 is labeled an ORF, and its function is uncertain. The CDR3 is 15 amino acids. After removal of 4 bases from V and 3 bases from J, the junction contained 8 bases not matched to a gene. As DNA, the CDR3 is TGTGCCAGAAGCCCTGAGCGGGAGCGAAAAGAGACCCAGTACTTC. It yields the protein CARSPERERKETQYF.

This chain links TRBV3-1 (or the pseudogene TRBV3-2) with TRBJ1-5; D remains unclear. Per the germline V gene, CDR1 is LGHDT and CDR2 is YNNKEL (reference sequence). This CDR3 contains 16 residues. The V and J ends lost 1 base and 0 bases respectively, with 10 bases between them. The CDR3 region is CASSQGAPNSNQPQHF. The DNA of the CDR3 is TGTGCCAGCAGCCAAGGAGCCCCCAATAGCAATCAGCCCCAGCATTTT.

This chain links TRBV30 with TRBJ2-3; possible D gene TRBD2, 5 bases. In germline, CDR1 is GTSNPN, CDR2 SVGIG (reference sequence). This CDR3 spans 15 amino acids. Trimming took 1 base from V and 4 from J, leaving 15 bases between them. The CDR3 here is CAWSADPGGPDTQYF. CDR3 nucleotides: TGTGCCTGGAGTGCTGACCCCGGAGGACCAGATACGCAGTATTTT.

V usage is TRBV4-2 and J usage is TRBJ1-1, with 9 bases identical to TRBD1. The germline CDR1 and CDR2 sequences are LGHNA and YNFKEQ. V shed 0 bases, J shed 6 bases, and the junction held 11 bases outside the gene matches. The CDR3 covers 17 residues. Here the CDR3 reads CASSQEFSRTGVAEAFF. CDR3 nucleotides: TGTGCCAGCAGCCAAGAATTTTCTCGGACAGGGGTCGCTGAAGCTTTCTTT.

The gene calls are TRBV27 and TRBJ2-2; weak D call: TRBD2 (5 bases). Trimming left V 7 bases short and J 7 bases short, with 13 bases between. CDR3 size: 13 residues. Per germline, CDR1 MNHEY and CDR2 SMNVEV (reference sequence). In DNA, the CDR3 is TGTGCCAGCACTCAAACTAGAGGCGGGGAGCTGTTTTTT. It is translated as CASTQTRGGELFF.

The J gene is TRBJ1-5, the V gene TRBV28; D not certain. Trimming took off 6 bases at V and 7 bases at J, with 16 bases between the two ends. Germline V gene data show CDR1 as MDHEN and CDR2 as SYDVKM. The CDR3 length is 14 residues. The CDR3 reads CASSRPSRGQPQHF. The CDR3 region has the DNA TGTGCCAGCAGCCGGCCCTCCCGCGGGCAGCCCCAGCATTTT.

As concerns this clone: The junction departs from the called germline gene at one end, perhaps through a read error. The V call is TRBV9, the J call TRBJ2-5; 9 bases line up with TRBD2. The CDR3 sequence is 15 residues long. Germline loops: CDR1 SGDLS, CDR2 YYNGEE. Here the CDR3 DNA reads TGCGCCCCCCGCGGGGGGGGGCAGACCCAAGAGACCCAGTACTTC. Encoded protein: CAPRGGGQTQETQYF.

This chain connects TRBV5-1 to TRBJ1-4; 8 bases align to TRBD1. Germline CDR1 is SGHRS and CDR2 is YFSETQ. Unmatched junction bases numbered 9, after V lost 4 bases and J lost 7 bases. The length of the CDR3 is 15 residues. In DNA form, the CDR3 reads TGCGCCAGCAGCCCCTCGCAGGGGGCTGGTGAAAAACTGTTTTTT. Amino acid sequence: CASSPSQGAGEKLFF.

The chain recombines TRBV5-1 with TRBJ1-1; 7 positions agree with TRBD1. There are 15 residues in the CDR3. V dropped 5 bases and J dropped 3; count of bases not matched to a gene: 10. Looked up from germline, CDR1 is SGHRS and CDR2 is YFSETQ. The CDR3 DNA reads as TGCGCCAGCAGTCTCGACAGGGCGGTAGACACTGAAGCTTTCTTT. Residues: CASSLDRAVDTEAFF.

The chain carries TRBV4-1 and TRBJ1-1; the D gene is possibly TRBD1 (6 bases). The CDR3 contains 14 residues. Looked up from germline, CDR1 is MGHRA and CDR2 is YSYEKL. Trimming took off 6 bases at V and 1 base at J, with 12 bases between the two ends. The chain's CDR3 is CASRGAARNTEAFF. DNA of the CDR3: TGCGCCAGCAGGGGGGCCGCACGGAACACTGAAGCTTTCTTT.

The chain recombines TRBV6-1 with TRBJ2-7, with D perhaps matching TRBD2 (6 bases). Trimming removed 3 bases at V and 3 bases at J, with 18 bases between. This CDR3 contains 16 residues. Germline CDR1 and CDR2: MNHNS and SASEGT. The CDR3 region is CASSDQNPPGVYEQYF. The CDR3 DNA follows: TGTGCCAGCAGTGATCAGAACCCCCCGGGAGTCTACGAGCAGTACTTC.

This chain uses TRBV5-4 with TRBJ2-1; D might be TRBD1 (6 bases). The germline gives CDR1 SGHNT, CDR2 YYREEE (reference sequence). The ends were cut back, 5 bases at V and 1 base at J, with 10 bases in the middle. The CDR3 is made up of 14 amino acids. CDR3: CASRGTNSYNEQFF. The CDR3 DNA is TGTGCCAGCAGGGGGACAAATTCCTACAATGAGCAGTTCTTC.

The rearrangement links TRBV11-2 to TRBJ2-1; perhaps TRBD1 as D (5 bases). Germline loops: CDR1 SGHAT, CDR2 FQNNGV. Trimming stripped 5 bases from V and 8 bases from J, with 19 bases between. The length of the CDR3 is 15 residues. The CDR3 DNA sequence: TGTGCCAGCAGCAATCTCAGGGCACAGCGCGATGAGCAGTTCTTC. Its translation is CASSNLRAQRDEQFF.